The 10 T cell receptor beta chains below were found in one sample sequenced in a study of T cell responses to AZD1222 COVID-19 vaccine. The repertoire was sequenced with immunoSEQ multiplex PCR; TCRdb's copy has only in-frame clones and lacks some. The sample has under 150,000 clones; 70% to 90% are singletons. The source material was peripheral blood, sampled on day 0 of AZD1222 vaccination. The receptors were gathered from an adult in good health.

This chain links TRBV9 with TRBJ2-7, with D unresolved. Trimming removed 0 bases at V and 6 bases at J, with 13 bases between. The CDR3 has 14 residues. The germline CDR1 and CDR2 sequences are SGDLS and YYNGEE. This chain's CDR3 is CASSVVPGPSEQYF. The CDR3 region has the DNA TGTGCCAGCAGCGTAGTTCCCGGCCCCTCCGAGCAGTACTTC.

V gene TRBV19 combines with J gene TRBJ1-5, with D maybe TRBD1 (6 bases). There are 15 residues in the CDR3. The V gene's germline CDR1 is LNHDA and CDR2 SQIVND (reference sequence). Trimming removed 3 bases at V and 4 bases at J, with 13 bases between. The CDR3 loop is CASSIRGQGNQPQHF. The CDR3 region has the DNA TGTGCCAGTAGTATTCGGGGACAAGGAAATCAGCCCCAGCATTTT.

This chain connects TRBV3-1 (or the pseudogene TRBV3-2) to TRBJ1-4; unclear D gene. Germline values: CDR1 LGHDT, CDR2 YNNKEL (reference sequence). V was clipped by 1 base and J by 5 bases, with 14 bases between them. The CDR3 length is 16 residues. CDR3 protein: CASSQGWTLLNEKLFF. CDR3 nucleotides: TGTGCCAGCAGCCAAGGCTGGACCCTCCTCAATGAAAAACTGTTTTTT.

The rearrangement joins TRBV6-2 or TRBV6-3 to TRBJ1-3; tentatively, D is TRBD1 (5 bases). CDR1 is MNHEY, CDR2 SVGEGT, per germline. The V and J ends lost 6 bases and 0 bases respectively, with 12 bases between them. The CDR3 runs to 15 residues. The CDR3 is CASSHAGSSGNTIYF. The CDR3 nucleotides read TGTGCCAGCAGCCACGCAGGGTCCTCTGGAAACACCATATATTTT.

V usage is TRBV7-9 and J usage is TRBJ2-2, with TRBD2 matching over 8 bases. V lost 3 bases to trimming and J lost 2 bases; unmatched junction nucleotides: 2. CDR1 SEHNR and CDR2 FQNEAQ come from the germline V gene (reference sequence). The CDR3 runs 15 residues. The CDR3 nucleotides are TGTGCCAGCAGCTTCGGGAGGGCCAACACCGGGGAGCTGTTTTTT. Translated: CASSFGRANTGELFF.

As to this clone: Other DNA variants within this sample encode the same CDR3. This sequence joins TRBV18 and TRBJ2-7; D unclear. CDR3 length: 11 residues. Germline V lookup: CDR1 KGHSH, CDR2 LQKENI. Trimming pared 3 bases from V and 3 bases from J, leaving 3 bases between. CDR3 amino acids: CASSPGYEQYF. The CDR3 nucleotides are TGTGCCAGCTCACCCGGCTACGAGCAGTACTTC.

J is TRBJ2-1 and V is TRBV11-1; D might be TRBD1 (5 bases). Germline V lookup: CDR1 SGHAT, CDR2 FQDESV (reference sequence). The CDR3 extends over 15 amino acids. V lost 2 bases, J lost 8 bases, and 16 bases lay in between. CDR3 residues: CASSLNRRGSYEQFF. For the CDR3, the DNA is TGTGCCAGCAGCTTAAATCGTAGGGGATCCTATGAGCAGTTCTTC.

The chain couples TRBV7-9 to TRBJ1-4; D may be TRBD1 (6 bases). The length of the CDR3 is 19 residues. Germline lookup yields CDR1 SEHNR and CDR2 FQNEAQ (reference sequence). V was pared by 5 bases and J by 6 bases, with 28 bases between. CDR3 residues: CASSPKGGKGARSDEKLFF. The CDR3 nucleotides are TGTGCCAGCAGCCCGAAGGGGGGGAAAGGGGCGCGTTCGGATGAAAAACTGTTTTTT.

The rearrangement uses TRBV5-1 and TRBJ2-1; the match to TRBD1 covers 9 bases. The CDR3 loop spans 12 amino acids. The V and J ends lost 4 bases and 15 bases, in that order; junction bases with no gene match: 8. Germline CDR1 reads SGHRS; CDR2 reads YFSETQ. Here the CDR3 DNA reads TGCGCCAGCAGCGAGTTACAGGGGGCTGGGTTCTTC. Its translation: CASSELQGAGFF.

The CDR3 loop reads CASSKGTGGREQYF. CDR3 bases: TGTGCCAGCAGCAAAGGGACAGGGGGCCGGGAGCAGTACTTC. The chain employs TRBV11-2 and TRBJ2-7; 12 bases are a match to TRBD1. Per germline, CDR1 SGHAT and CDR2 FQNNGV. The CDR3 has 14 amino acids. The junction had 6 bases not matched to a gene; V was cut back by 5 bases and J by 7 bases.